This T cell receptor (beta chain) is drawn from a study of T cell responses to AZD1222 COVID-19 vaccine. Study conclusions and caveats: Nearly half of spike-specific TCRs reportedly target variant regions that are unmutated in the B.1.351 and B.1.1.7 variants. Dominant CD4 TCR responses targeted spike regions 160-218 and 743-854.

The CDR3 loop spans 13 amino acids. V lost 6 bases, J lost 8 bases, and 16 bases lay in between. Germline CDR1 SNHLY, CDR2 FYNNEI. Concerning this clone itself: Its antigen is undetermined.

Clones were read by immunoSEQ multiplex PCR, and TCRdb kept only the in-frame ones, dropping some. The repertoire includes roughly 86,000 clones, approximately 92% of them detected once, and roughly 32% sits in the top ten. V is TRBV2 and J is TRBJ1-2; no clear D gene. Sequenced here: peripheral blood, sampled on day 0 of AZD1222 vaccination. The TCR comes from an adult in good health. The CDR3 DNA reads as TGTGCCAGCAGCGTCACTACGGCGGAAGGCTACACCTTC. Amino acids: CASSVTTAEGYTF.